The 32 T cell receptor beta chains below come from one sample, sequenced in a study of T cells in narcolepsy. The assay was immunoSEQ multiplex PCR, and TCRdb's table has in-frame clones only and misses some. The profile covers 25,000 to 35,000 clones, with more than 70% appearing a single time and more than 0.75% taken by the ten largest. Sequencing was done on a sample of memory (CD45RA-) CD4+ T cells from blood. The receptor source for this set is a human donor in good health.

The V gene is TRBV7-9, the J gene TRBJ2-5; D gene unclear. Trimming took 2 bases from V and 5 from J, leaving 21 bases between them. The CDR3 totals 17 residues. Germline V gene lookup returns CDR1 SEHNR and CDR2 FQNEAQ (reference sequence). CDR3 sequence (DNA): TGTGCCAGCAGCTTATCAGGAACCATAGCTCCCTCGGAGACCCAGTACTTC. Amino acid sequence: CASSLSGTIAPSETQYF.

CDR3 in amino acids: CASRVSGGQYNEQFF. The CDR3 nucleotides are TGTGCCAGCAGGGTTAGCGGGGGCCAATACAATGAGCAGTTCTTC. The chain joins TRBV6-1 to TRBJ2-1; 9 bases fit TRBD2. CDR1 and CDR2 (germline): MNHNS, SASEGT. Losses at the gene ends were 6 bases for V and 4 bases for J; bases not matched to a gene: 7. There are 15 residues in the CDR3.

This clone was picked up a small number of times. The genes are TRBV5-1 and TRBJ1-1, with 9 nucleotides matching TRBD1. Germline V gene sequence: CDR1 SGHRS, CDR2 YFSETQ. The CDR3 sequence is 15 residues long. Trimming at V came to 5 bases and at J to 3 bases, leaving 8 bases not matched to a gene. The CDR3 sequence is CASRQRTGDYTEAFF. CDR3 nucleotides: TGCGCCAGCAGACAGCGGACAGGGGATTACACTGAAGCTTTCTTT.

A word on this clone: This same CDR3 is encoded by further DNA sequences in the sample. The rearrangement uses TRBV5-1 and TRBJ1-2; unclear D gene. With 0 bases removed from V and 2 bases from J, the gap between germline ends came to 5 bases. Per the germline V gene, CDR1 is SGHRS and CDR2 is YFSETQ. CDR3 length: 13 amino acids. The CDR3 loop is CASSLAGNYGYTF. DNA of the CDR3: TGCGCCAGCAGCTTGGCTGGAAACTATGGCTACACCTTC.

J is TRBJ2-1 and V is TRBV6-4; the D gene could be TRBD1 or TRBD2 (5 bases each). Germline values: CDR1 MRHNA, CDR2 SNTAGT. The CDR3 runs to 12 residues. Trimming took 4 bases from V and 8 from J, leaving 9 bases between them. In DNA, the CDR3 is TGTGCCAGCAGTGCTGGGGGTCATGAGCAGTTCTTC. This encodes CASSAGGHEQFF.

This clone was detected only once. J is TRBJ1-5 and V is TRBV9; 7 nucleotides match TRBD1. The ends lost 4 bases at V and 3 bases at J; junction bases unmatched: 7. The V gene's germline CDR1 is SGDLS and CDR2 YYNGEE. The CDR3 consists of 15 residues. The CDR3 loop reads CASSSWDSINQPQHF. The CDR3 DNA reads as TGTGCCAGCAGCTCCTGGGACAGCATCAATCAGCCCCAGCATTTT. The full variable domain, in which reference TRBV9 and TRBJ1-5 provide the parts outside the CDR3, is DSGVTQTPKHLITATGQRVTLRCSPRSGDLSVYWYQQSLDQGLQFLIQYYNGEERAKGNILERFSAQQFPDLHSELNLSSLELGDSALYFCASSSWDSINQPQHFGDGTRLSIL.

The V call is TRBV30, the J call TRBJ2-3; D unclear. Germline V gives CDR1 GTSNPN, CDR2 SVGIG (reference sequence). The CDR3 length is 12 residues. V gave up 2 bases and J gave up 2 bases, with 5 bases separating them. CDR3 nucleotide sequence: TGTGCCTGGAGTCCGCTCACAGATACGCAGTATTTT. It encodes CAWSPLTDTQYF.

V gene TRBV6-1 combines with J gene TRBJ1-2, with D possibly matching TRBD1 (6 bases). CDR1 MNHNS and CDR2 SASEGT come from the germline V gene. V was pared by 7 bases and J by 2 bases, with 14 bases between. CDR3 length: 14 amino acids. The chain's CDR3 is CASTSRRGNYGYTF. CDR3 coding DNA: TGTGCCAGCACCAGCCGGAGGGGGAACTATGGCTACACCTTC.

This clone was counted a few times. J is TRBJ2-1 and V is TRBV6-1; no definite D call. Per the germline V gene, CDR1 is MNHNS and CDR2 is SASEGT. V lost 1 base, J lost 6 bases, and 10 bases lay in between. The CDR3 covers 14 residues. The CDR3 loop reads CASSEGTRINEQFF. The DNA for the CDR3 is TGTGCCAGCAGTGAAGGGACGAGAATCAATGAGCAGTTCTTC.

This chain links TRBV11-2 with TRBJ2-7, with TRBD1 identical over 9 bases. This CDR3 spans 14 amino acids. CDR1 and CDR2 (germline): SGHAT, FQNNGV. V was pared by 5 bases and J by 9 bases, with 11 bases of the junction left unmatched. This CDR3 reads CASSPGDRGVGQYF. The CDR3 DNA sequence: TGTGCCAGCAGCCCTGGAGACAGGGGGGTTGGGCAGTACTTC.

The CDR3 nucleotides read TGTGCCTGGAGTGGGACAGGGAACTATGGCTACACCTTC. Translation: CAWSGTGNYGYTF. V is TRBV30 and J is TRBJ1-2, with 8 bases that match TRBD1. The trim removed 1 base at V and 2 bases at J, leaving 0 bases unmatched. In germline, CDR1 is GTSNPN, CDR2 SVGIG (reference sequence). The CDR3 loop spans 13 amino acids.

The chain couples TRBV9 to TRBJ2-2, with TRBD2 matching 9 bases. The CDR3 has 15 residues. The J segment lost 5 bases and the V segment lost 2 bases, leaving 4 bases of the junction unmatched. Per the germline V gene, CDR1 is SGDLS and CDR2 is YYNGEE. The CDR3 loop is CASSVRGGQTGELFF. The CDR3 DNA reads TGTGCCAGCAGCGTGCGGGGGGGCCAGACCGGGGAGCTGTTTTTT.

The CDR3 coding sequence is TGTGCCAGCAGTGAACGGCCTGCCTATGGCTACACCTTC. This translates into CASSERPAYGYTF. This chain links TRBV2 with TRBJ1-2, with no clear D. The CDR3 is 13 residues long. Germline CDR1 and CDR2: SNHLY and FYNNEI. The V end lost 2 bases, the J end lost 4 bases, and 8 bases lay between the germline ends.

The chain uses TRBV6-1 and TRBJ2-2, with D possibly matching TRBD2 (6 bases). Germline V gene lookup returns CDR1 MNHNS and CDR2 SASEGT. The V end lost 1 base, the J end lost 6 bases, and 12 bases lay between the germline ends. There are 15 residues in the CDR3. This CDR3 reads CASSEGSWGAGELFF. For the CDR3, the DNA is TGTGCCAGCAGTGAAGGGTCCTGGGGGGCCGGGGAGCTGTTTTTT.

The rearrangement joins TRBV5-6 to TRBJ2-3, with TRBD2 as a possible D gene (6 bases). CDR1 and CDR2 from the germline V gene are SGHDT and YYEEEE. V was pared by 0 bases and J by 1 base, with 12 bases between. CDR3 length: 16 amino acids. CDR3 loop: CASSLAGVEGTDTQYF. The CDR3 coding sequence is TGTGCCAGCAGCTTGGCGGGGGTAGAAGGCACAGATACGCAGTATTTT.

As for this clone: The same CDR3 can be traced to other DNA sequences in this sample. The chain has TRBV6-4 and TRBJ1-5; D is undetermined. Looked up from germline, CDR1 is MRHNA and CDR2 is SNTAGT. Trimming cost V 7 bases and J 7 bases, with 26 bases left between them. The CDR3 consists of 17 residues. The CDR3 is CASTTTERASEIQPQHF. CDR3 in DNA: TGTGCCAGCACTACTACAGAAAGGGCTTCTGAGATACAGCCCCAGCATTTT.

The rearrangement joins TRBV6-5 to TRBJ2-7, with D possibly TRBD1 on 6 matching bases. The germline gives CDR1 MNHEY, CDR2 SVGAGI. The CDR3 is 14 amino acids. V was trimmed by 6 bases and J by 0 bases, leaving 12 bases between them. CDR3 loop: CASRSQGPSYEQYF. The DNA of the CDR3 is TGTGCCAGCAGGTCACAGGGTCCCTCCTACGAGCAGTACTTC.

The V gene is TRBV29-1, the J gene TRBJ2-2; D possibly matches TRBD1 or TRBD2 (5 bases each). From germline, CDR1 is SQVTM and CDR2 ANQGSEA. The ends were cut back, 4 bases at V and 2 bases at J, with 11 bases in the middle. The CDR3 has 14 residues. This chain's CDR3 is CSVGGTLNTGELFF. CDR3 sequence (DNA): TGCAGCGTTGGTGGGACCCTCAACACCGGGGAGCTGTTTTTT.

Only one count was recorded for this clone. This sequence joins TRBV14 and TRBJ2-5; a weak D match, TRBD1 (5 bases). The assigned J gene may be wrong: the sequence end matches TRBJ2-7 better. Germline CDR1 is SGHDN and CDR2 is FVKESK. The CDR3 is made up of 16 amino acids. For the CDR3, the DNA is TGTGCCAGCAGCCATCCTACCAGGGTCGCCCTTTACGAGCAGTACTTC. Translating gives CASSHPTRVALYEQYF.

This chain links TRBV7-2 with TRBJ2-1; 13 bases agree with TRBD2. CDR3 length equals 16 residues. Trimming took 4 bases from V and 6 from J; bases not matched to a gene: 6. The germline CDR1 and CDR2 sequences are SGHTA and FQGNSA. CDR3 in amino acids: CASSSPGTSGINEQFF. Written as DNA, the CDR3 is TGTGCCAGCAGCTCCCCCGGGACTAGCGGGATCAATGAGCAGTTCTTC.

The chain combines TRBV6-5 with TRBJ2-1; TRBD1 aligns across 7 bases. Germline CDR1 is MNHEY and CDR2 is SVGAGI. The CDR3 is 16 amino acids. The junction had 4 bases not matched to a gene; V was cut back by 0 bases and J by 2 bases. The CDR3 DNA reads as TGTGCCAGCAGTTACTCGAATAGGGGGCCCTACAATGAGCAGTTCTTC. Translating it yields CASSYSNRGPYNEQFF.

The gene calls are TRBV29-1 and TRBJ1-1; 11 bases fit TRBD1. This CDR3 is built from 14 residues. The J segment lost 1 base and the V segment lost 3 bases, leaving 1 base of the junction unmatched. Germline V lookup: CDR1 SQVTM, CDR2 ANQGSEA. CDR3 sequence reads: CSVEGQGGNTEAFF. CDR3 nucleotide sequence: TGCAGCGTTGAGGGACAGGGGGGGAACACTGAAGCTTTCTTT.

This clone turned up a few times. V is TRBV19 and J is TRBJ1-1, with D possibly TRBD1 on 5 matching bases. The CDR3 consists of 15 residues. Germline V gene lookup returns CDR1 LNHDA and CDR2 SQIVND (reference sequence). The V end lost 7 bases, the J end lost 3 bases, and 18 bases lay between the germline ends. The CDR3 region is CASTPMGGADTEAFF. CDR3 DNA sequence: TGTGCCAGTACGCCAATGGGGGGAGCGGACACTGAAGCTTTCTTT.

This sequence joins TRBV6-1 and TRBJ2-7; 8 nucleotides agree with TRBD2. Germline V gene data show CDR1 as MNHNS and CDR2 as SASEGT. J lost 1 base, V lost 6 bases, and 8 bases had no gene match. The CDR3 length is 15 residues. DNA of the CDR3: TGTGCCAGCAGCCGAACTAGCGGAGTTTCCTACGAGCAGTACTTC. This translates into CASSRTSGVSYEQYF.

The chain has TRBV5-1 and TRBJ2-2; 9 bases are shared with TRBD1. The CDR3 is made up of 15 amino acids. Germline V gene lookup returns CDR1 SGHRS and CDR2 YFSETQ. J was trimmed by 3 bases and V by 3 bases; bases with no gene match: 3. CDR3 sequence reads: CASSSRTGDTGELFF. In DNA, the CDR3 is TGCGCCAGCAGCTCCCGGACAGGGGACACCGGGGAGCTGTTTTTT.

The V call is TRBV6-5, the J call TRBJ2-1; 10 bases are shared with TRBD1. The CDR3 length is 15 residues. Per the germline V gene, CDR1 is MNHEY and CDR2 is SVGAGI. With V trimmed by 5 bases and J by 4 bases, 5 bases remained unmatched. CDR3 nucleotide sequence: TGTGCCAGCAGTGCAAGACAGGGGGCGTACAATGAGCAGTTCTTC. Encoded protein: CASSARQGAYNEQFF.

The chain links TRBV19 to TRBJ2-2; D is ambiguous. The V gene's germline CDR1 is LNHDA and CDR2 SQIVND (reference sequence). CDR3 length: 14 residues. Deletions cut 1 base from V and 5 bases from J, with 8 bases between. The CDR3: CASSIGHSTGELFF. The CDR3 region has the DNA TGTGCCAGTAGTATAGGGCACTCAACCGGGGAGCTGTTTTTT.

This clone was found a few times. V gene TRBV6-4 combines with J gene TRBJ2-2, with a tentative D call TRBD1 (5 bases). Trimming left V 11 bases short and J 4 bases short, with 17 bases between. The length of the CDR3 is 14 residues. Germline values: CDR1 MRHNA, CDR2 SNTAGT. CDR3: CAGQVGRSTGELFF. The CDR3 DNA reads TGTGCCGGCCAGGTGGGGCGCAGCACCGGGGAGCTGTTTTTT.

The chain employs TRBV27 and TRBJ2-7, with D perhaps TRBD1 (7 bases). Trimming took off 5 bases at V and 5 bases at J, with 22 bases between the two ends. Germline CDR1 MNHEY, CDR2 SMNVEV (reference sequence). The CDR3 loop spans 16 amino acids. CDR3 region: CASSLPGGGVLDEQYF. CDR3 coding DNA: TGTGCCAGCAGTCTCCCAGGAGGGGGCGTATTGGACGAGCAGTACTTC.

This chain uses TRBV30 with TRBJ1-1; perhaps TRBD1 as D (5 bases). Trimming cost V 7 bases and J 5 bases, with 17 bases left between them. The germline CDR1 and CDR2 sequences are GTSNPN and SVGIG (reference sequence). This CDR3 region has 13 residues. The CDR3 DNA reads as TGTGCCTCCCCCGGGAGGGGAAGGACTGAAGCTTTCTTT. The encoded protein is CASPGRGRTEAFF.

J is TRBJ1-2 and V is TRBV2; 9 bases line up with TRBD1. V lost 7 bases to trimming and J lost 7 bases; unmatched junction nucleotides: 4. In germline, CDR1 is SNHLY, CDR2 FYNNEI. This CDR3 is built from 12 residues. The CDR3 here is CASTTGGFGYTF. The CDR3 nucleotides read TGTGCCAGCACCACAGGGGGCTTTGGCTACACCTTC.

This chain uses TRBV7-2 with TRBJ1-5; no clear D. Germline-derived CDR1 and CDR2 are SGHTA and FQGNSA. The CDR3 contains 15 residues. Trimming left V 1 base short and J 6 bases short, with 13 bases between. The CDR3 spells CASSLESGPGQPQHF. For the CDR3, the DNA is TGTGCCAGCAGCTTAGAGTCCGGGCCCGGTCAGCCCCAGCATTTT. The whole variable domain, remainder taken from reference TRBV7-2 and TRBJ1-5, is GAGVSQSPSNKVTEKGKDVELRCDPISGHTALYWYRQSLGQGLEFLIYFQGNSAPDKSGLPSDRFSAERTGGSVSTLTIQRTQQEDSAVYLCASSLESGPGQPQHFGDGTRLSIL.